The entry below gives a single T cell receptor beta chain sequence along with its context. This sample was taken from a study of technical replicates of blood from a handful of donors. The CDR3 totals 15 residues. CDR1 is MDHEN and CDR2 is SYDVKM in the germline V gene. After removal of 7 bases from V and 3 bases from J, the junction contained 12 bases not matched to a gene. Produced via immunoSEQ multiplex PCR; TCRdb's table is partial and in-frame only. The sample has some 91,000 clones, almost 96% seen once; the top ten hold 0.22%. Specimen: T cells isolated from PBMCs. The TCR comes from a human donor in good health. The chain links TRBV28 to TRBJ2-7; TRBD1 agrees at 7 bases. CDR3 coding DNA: TGTGCCAGCACCTCGGGACAGAATGATTACTACGAGCAGTACTTC. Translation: CASTSGQNDYYEQYF.